This T cell receptor (beta chain) was documented in a study of blood T cells in healthy people across ages. For the second PCR, which ran for about 7 to 12 cycles, a sample-barcoded 5' primer and a J-beta primer mix were used. There were at least 3 million CDR3-containing paired-end reads obtained from each sample. TCRdb re-analysed the 5' RACE reads in MiXCR, keeping a single row per CDR3 protein. Among some 780,000 distinct CDR3 sequences, more than 55% were seen once, and the ten largest hold about a quarter. Ranging in age from roughly 6 to 90, the donors were healthy Caucasian individuals from Russia. Donors gave around 10 milliliters of peripheral blood apiece. Losses at the gene ends were 0 bases for V and 2 bases for J; bases not matched to a gene: 2. Germline assignment: CDR1 ENHRY and CDR2 SYGVKD. CDR3 length: 17 residues.

V gene TRBV10-3 combines with J gene TRBJ2-3; 13 positions match TRBD2. The sequencing sample was made of blood. The source of this sequence is a man between 35 and 55 years old in good health. CDR3 loop: CAISESGLAGPTDTQYF. The CDR3 DNA reads TGTGCCATCAGTGAGTCGGGACTAGCGGGACCCACAGATACGCAGTATTTT.